This entry lists 27 T cell receptor beta chains sequenced from one sample in a study of T cells in narcolepsy. The assay was immunoSEQ multiplex PCR, and TCRdb's table has in-frame clones only and misses some. This sample has almost 25,000 clones, with just over 60% found just once. The sample taken for sequencing was memory (CD45RA-) CD4+ T cells from blood. Receptors originate from a human donor in good health.

The V gene is TRBV6-5, the J gene TRBJ1-3, with unresolved D. This CDR3 has 11 residues. V lost 5 bases, J lost 6 bases, and 5 bases lay in between. The germline V gene has CDR1 MNHEY and CDR2 SVGAGI. The CDR3 DNA follows: TGTGCCAGCAGTGTCGTAAACACCATATATTTT. As protein: CASSVVNTIYF.

This clone came up a few times. The chain combines TRBV7-9 with TRBJ2-3; 11 bases agree with TRBD1. CDR1 SEHNR and CDR2 FQNEAQ come from the germline V gene (reference sequence). With V trimmed by 4 bases and J by 4 bases, 7 bases remained unmatched. The CDR3 is made up of 16 amino acids. The CDR3 loop is CASSSGQGASADTQYF. The CDR3, as DNA: TGTGCCAGCAGCTCCGGACAGGGGGCCTCCGCAGATACGCAGTATTTT.

As regards this clone: The sample has other DNA sequences that encode this CDR3 too. The chain carries TRBV6-5 and TRBJ2-6; D remains ambiguous. Germline CDR1 is MNHEY and CDR2 is SVGAGI. The CDR3 has 16 amino acids. Trimming shortened V by 0 bases and J by 4 bases, and 10 bases separated the two germline ends. CDR3 bases: TGTGCCAGCAGTTACTCCCGGGCGACCGGGGCCAACGTCCTGACTTTC. This sequence encodes CASSYSRATGANVLTF.

The chain employs TRBV5-1 and TRBJ2-5; 9 bases match TRBD1. The last part of the DNA fits TRBJ2-7 better; the J call may be wrong. CDR1 SGHRS and CDR2 YFSETQ come from the germline V gene. This CDR3 has 17 residues. CDR3 sequence reads: CASSLVSTGGGPYEQYF. In DNA form, the CDR3 reads TGCGCCAGCAGCTTGGTTTCAACAGGGGGCGGACCCTACGAGCAGTACTTC.

This rearrangement joins TRBV29-1 to TRBJ1-1; 7 positions match TRBD1. The J segment lost 2 bases and the V segment lost 6 bases, leaving 6 bases of the junction unmatched. This CDR3 has 13 residues. Germline CDR1 reads SQVTM; CDR2 reads ANQGSEA. CDR3 nucleotide sequence: TGCAGCGTGACAGGGCACCTAAACACTGAAGCTTTCTTT. Translating it yields CSVTGHLNTEAFF.

This chain uses TRBV7-8 with TRBJ1-5; maybe TRBD1 (6 bases). Germline CDR1 is SGHVS and CDR2 is FQNEAQ. The ends were cut back, 5 bases at V and 2 bases at J, with 13 bases in the middle. There are 15 residues in the CDR3. As DNA, the CDR3 is TGTGCCAGCAGCCAACAGGGTGAGGGCAATCAGCCCCAGCATTTT. Translation gives CASSQQGEGNQPQHF.

The rearrangement joins TRBV6-5 to TRBJ2-1; 13 bases line up with TRBD2. The CDR3 is 16 residues long. Trimming took 4 bases from V and 6 from J; bases not matched to a gene: 6. Germline CDR1 MNHEY, CDR2 SVGAGI. CDR3 protein: CASSLSGTSGINEQFF. The CDR3 DNA reads as TGTGCCAGCAGTTTATCCGGGACTAGCGGGATCAATGAGCAGTTCTTC.

Within the sample, this clone is medium-sized. This CDR3 reads CASSIRSNVGELFF. The CDR3 nucleotides read TGTGCCAGTAGTATTCGGTCAAATGTCGGGGAACTGTTTTTT. This chain uses TRBV19 with TRBJ1-4; D unclear. The CDR3 consists of 14 residues. V was shortened by 3 bases and J by 12 bases, with 17 bases between the two germline ends. The germline V gene has CDR1 LNHDA and CDR2 SQIVND (reference sequence).

The V gene is TRBV29-1, the J gene TRBJ2-3, with D unresolved. This CDR3 contains 12 residues. The V end lost 6 bases, the J end lost 1 base, and 8 bases lay between the germline ends. Germline-derived CDR1 and CDR2 are SQVTM and ANQGSEA. CDR3 nucleotide sequence: TGCAGCGTCTCAGACGGCACAGATACGCAGTATTTT. Translated, it gives CSVSDGTDTQYF.

The chain has TRBV7-9 and TRBJ2-2; tentative D call: TRBD1 (6 bases). This CDR3 comprises 18 residues. From germline, CDR1 is SEHNR and CDR2 FQNEAQ (reference sequence). The ends were cut back, 5 bases at V and 9 bases at J, with 28 bases in the middle. The CDR3 DNA reads TGTGCCAGCAGCCCCAGGACAGACTTAGTATACACCGCCCGGGAGCTGTTTTTT. It yields the protein CASSPRTDLVYTARELFF.

Only one count was recorded for this clone. This chain connects TRBV28 to TRBJ2-7; perhaps TRBD2 as D (6 bases). Germline V CDR1 and CDR2: MDHEN, SYDVKM. CDR3 length: 15 residues. Trimming pared 6 bases from V and 3 bases from J, leaving 18 bases between. The CDR3 loop is CASRRPGAGNYEQYF. CDR3 bases: TGTGCCAGCAGGAGACCTGGGGCGGGAAACTACGAGCAGTACTTC. The full variable domain, rest sourced from reference TRBV28 and TRBJ2-7, is DVKVTQSSRYLVKRTGEKVFLECVQDMDHENMFWYRQDPGLGLRLIYFSYDVKMKEKGDIPEGYSVSREKKERFSLILESASTNQTSMYLCASRRPGAGNYEQYFGPGTRLTVT.

V and J are TRBV30 and TRBJ1-2; D is uncertain. Germline V lookup: CDR1 GTSNPN, CDR2 SVGIG (reference sequence). V was pared by 4 bases and J by 7 bases, with 13 bases between. The CDR3 is 12 residues long. In nucleotides, the CDR3 is TGTGCCTGGAAAGAAGGGTCGGCTGGCTACACCTTC. Translating it yields CAWKEGSAGYTF.

This clone is judged medium-sized (0.01 to 0.1%). V usage is TRBV6-6 and J usage is TRBJ1-6; 9 bases are shared with TRBD1. CDR1 and CDR2 (germline): MNHNY, SVGAGI (reference sequence). The CDR3 is 15 amino acids. The ends lost 0 bases at V and 10 bases at J; junction bases unmatched: 4. CDR3 loop: CASSYSGQGESPLHF. CDR3 in DNA: TGTGCCAGCAGTTACTCGGGACAGGGCGAATCACCCCTCCACTTT.

The rearrangement uses TRBV7-9 and TRBJ2-3, with D unclear. Trimming pared 5 bases from V and 0 bases from J, leaving 15 bases between. The CDR3 loop spans 16 amino acids. Germline V CDR1 and CDR2: SEHNR, FQNEAQ (reference sequence). CDR3 residues: CASSPHLSASTDTQYF. CDR3 bases: TGTGCCAGCAGCCCACACCTTTCAGCTAGCACAGATACGCAGTATTTT.

This clone was observed once. The V gene is TRBV21-1, the J gene TRBJ2-3. TRBV21-1 is shown as a pseudogene. CDR3 length equals 13 residues. The CDR3, as DNA: TGTGCCACCAACCACGGGGGCCCAGATACGCAGTATTTT. Amino acids: CATNHGGPDTQYF.

J is TRBJ1-5 and V is TRBV5-6; a possible D gene is TRBD1 (6 bases). V lost 4 bases, J lost 0 bases, and 17 bases lay in between. The CDR3 is made up of 17 amino acids. CDR1 is SGHDT, CDR2 YYEEEE, per germline. The CDR3: CASSLLRGQYSNQPQHF. In DNA form, the CDR3 reads TGTGCCAGCAGCCTCCTCCGGGGGCAATATAGCAATCAGCCCCAGCATTTT.

The chain recombines TRBV11-2 with TRBJ2-1, with D unclear. CDR3 length: 13 residues. V lost 1 base and J lost 5, with 6 bases in between. CDR1 and CDR2 (germline): SGHAT, FQNNGV. The CDR3 coding sequence is TGTGCCAGCAGCTTAGGCAGAAACAATGAGCAGTTCTTC. Its protein product is CASSLGRNNEQFF. The full variable domain, its missing parts supplied by reference TRBV11-2 and TRBJ2-1, is EAGVAQSPRYKIIEKRQSVAFWCNPISGHATLYWYQQILGQGPKLLIQFQNNGVVDDSQLPKDRFSAERLKGVDSTLKIQPAKLEDSAVYLCASSLGRNNEQFFGPGTRLTVL.

This clone was counted only a few times. This rearrangement joins TRBV6-5 to TRBJ2-1; 11 bases are a match to TRBD2. This CDR3 region has 15 residues. Germline V CDR1 and CDR2: MNHEY, SVGAGI. V lost 7 bases to trimming and J lost 10 bases; unmatched junction nucleotides: 12. In DNA, the CDR3 is TGTGCCAGCACCAAGACTAGCGGGGATAGGCGGGAGCAGTTCTTC. Its translation is CASTKTSGDRREQFF.

The J gene is TRBJ2-5, the V gene TRBV7-9; D gene ambiguous. Germline V gene sequence: CDR1 SEHNR, CDR2 FQNEAQ (reference sequence). V lost 3 bases, J lost 2 bases, and 7 bases lay in between. This CDR3 has 13 amino acids. Here the CDR3 DNA reads TGTGCCAGCAGCTTCGTCGGTCAAGAGACCCAGTACTTC. It codes for CASSFVGQETQYF.

Judged by abundance, this clone is medium-sized. The chain carries TRBV13 and TRBJ1-1; 7 bases fit TRBD1. Germline CDR1 PRHDT, CDR2 FYEKMQ (reference sequence). Germline trimming cut 6 bases from V and 9 bases from J; bases unmatched to any gene: 19. The CDR3 runs 16 residues. The CDR3 DNA is TGTGCCAGCAGTCCCGGGACAGCGTCTGCCACCCGGAAAGCTTTCTTT. Its protein is CASSPGTASATRKAFF.

The gene calls are TRBV7-3 and TRBJ2-7, with TRBD2 matching over 10 bases. The germline gives CDR1 SGHTA, CDR2 FQGTGA. The CDR3 is made up of 15 amino acids. Trimming removed 2 bases from V and 4 bases from J; junction bases left unmatched: 5. This chain's CDR3 is CASSLSSGSQYEQYF. In nucleotides, the CDR3 is TGTGCCAGCAGCTTATCTAGCGGGAGTCAGTACGAGCAGTACTTC.

The V gene is TRBV7-8, the J gene TRBJ2-2, with 13 bases matching TRBD2. The J segment lost 5 bases and the V segment lost 5 bases, leaving 2 bases of the junction unmatched. The CDR3 spans 15 residues. Germline V CDR1 and CDR2: SGHVS, FQNEAQ. Here the CDR3 reads CASSRGLAGTGELFF. In nucleotides, the CDR3 is TGTGCCAGCAGCCGGGGACTAGCGGGAACCGGGGAGCTGTTTTTT.

V gene TRBV28 combines with J gene TRBJ1-2; D uncertain. V lost 2 bases and J lost 2, with 12 bases in between. CDR3 length: 15 amino acids. Per the germline V gene, CDR1 is MDHEN and CDR2 is SYDVKM. DNA for the CDR3: TGTGCCAGCAGTTTAGGTATAGGCGGAAACTATGGCTACACCTTC. As protein: CASSLGIGGNYGYTF.

J is TRBJ1-3 and V is TRBV6-1, with D tentatively TRBD1 (5 bases). CDR3 length: 17 residues. Trimming removed 4 bases from V and 0 bases from J, with 16 bases in between. CDR1 MNHNS and CDR2 SASEGT come from the germline V gene. CDR3 nucleotide sequence: TGTGCCAGCAGTGCGACAGTTTCTTCCGGCTCTGGAAACACCATATATTTT. This codes for CASSATVSSGSGNTIYF.

The chain joins TRBV12-5 to TRBJ2-5; D remains unclear. The CDR3 length is 11 residues. Germline values: CDR1 LGHNT, CDR2 FRNRAP. With 5 bases removed from V and 5 bases from J, the gap between germline ends came to 6 bases. CDR3 DNA: TGTGCTAGTGGTGGGCCGGAGACCCAGTACTTC. Protein product: CASGGPETQYF.

This clone was picked up one time. The chain is built from TRBV5-1 and TRBJ1-1; no firm D call. This CDR3 is built from 17 residues. V was trimmed by 4 bases and J by 1 base, leaving 20 bases between them. Germline V CDR1 and CDR2: SGHRS, YFSETQ. The CDR3 region is CASSQSGRTNSNTEAFF. For the CDR3, the DNA is TGCGCCAGCAGCCAATCCGGGCGAACAAACTCGAACACTGAAGCTTTCTTT.

Worth noting for this clone: The same CDR3 arises from other DNA sequences in this sample as well. The chain carries TRBV7-8 and TRBJ1-5, with D perhaps matching TRBD1 (5 bases). Germline V gene lookup returns CDR1 SGHVS and CDR2 FQNEAQ. V dropped 3 bases and J dropped 6 bases, with 12 bases sitting between them. CDR3 size: 14 residues. CDR3 sequence: CASSFSGGGQPQHF. CDR3 coding DNA: TGTGCCAGCAGCTTTAGCGGGGGTGGTCAGCCCCAGCATTTT.